The 21 T cell receptor beta chains listed next were all sequenced from one sample in a study of T-cell memory formation after mild COVID-19. TCRdb re-analysed the 5' RACE reads in MiXCR, keeping a single row per CDR3 protein. The sample consists of 530,000 or so distinct CDR3 sequences, 17% of them appearing once. Sample: PBMCs or a T cell subset sorted from them (not recorded which). The source of these receptors is an adult woman who had mild COVID-19 (a few samples of this study predate the infection). Cell type and time point are not known.

This clonotype was seen a handful of times. The rearrangement uses TRBV2 and TRBJ2-2; D perhaps matches TRBD1 (6 bases). The CDR3 spans 16 residues. V lost 5 bases, J lost 7 bases, and 20 bases lay in between. Germline V gives CDR1 SNHLY, CDR2 FYNNEI. In nucleotides, the CDR3 is TGTGCCAGCAGTACCCCACAGGGAAGAGTTGGCGGGGAGCTGTTTTTT. Translated, it gives CASSTPQGRVGGELFF.

The chain employs TRBV4-3 and TRBJ2-3; 7 bases are shared with TRBD2. J gave up 5 bases and V 3 bases, and 11 bases lay outside the gene matches. The CDR3 runs to 16 residues. From germline, CDR1 is LGHNA and CDR2 YSLEER. The CDR3 sequence is CASSQDRGTNGDTQYF. The CDR3, as DNA: TGCGCCAGCAGCCAGGATCGCGGGACTAACGGAGATACGCAGTATTTT.

V usage is TRBV4-3 and J usage is TRBJ2-7; D assignment may be TRBD1 or TRBD2 (6 bases each). With 1 base removed from V and 7 bases from J, the gap between germline ends came to 14 bases. The CDR3 consists of 14 residues. Germline CDR1 and CDR2: LGHNA and YSLEER. The CDR3 protein is CASSQAPTGREQYF. CDR3 nucleotides: TGCGCCAGCAGCCAAGCCCCCACAGGGAGGGAGCAGTACTTC.

Remarks on this clonotype: At one boundary the junction diverges from the germline segment, which might be a read error. The CDR3 DNA reads TGTTCCAGCAGCTTACAGAGAGGTCAGCCCCAGCATTTT. As protein: CSSSLQRGQPQHF. The V call is TRBV7-2, the J call TRBJ1-5, with D hard to call. The length of the CDR3 is 13 residues. CDR1 SGHTA and CDR2 FQGNSA come from the germline V gene.

This clonotype was found a few times. V and J are TRBV5-1 and TRBJ2-1; 8 bases agree with TRBD1. J gave up 10 bases and V 3 bases, and 24 bases lay outside the gene matches. CDR1 and CDR2 from the germline V gene are SGHRS and YFSETQ. This CDR3 has 19 amino acids. The CDR3 region has the DNA TGCGCCAGCAGCTGGGGGCAAGGAGGAACAGGGGGAACTACAGGAGAGCAGTTCTTC. Its protein is CASSWGQGGTGGTTGEQFF.

The chain links TRBV25-1 to TRBJ1-1; a possible D gene is TRBD1 (5 bases). This CDR3 region has 14 residues. CDR1 is MGHDK and CDR2 is SYGVNS in the germline V gene. V was pared by 6 bases and J by 3 bases, with 14 bases between. The CDR3 is CASSPGGGHTEAFF. The CDR3 nucleotides read TGTGCCAGCAGCCCCGGGGGGGGACACACTGAAGCTTTCTTT.

In this sample, this clonotype turned up a few times. The chain joins TRBV19 to TRBJ2-4, with D hard to call. CDR3 length: 14 amino acids. The germline V gene encodes CDR1 LNHDA and CDR2 SQIVND (reference sequence). V lost 1 base and J 1 base, leaving 5 bases between the germline ends. The CDR3 DNA is TGTGCCAGTAGTATAGCCCTGGCCAAAAACATTCAGTACTTC. It codes for CASSIALAKNIQYF.

This clonotype was recorded a few times. This chain links TRBV2 with TRBJ1-2; D may be TRBD1 (6 bases). The CDR3 loop spans 15 amino acids. Germline lookup yields CDR1 SNHLY and CDR2 FYNNEI. The germline V and J ends were trimmed by 6 bases and 4 bases, with 18 bases remaining between them. CDR3 amino acids: CASRDSGVWTYGYTF. The CDR3 DNA sequence: TGTGCCAGCAGGGATTCAGGGGTGTGGACCTATGGCTACACCTTC.

This clonotype was seen only a few times. The genes are TRBV20-1 and TRBJ2-7; 13 bases align to TRBD2. The CDR3 sequence is 15 residues long. The germline V gene has CDR1 DFQATT and CDR2 SNEGSKA (reference sequence). V dropped 2 bases and J dropped 6; count of bases not matched to a gene: 7. CDR3 residues: CSARQTSGRHPEQYF. CDR3 sequence (DNA): TGCAGTGCTAGACAGACTAGCGGGAGGCACCCCGAGCAGTACTTC.

The chain joins TRBV27 to TRBJ2-2; D is ambiguous. The ends were cut back, 5 bases at V and 6 bases at J, with 7 bases in the middle. The CDR3 is made up of 12 amino acids. Germline CDR1 is MNHEY and CDR2 is SMNVEV (reference sequence). The CDR3 nucleotides are TGTGCCAGCAGTGCGGCGCCCGGGGAGCTGTTTTTT. As protein: CASSAAPGELFF.

V is TRBV7-2 and J is TRBJ2-3, with 9 bases lining up with TRBD2. CDR1 SGHTA and CDR2 FQGNSA come from the germline V gene. The CDR3 loop spans 15 amino acids. V dropped 3 bases and J dropped 1; count of bases not matched to a gene: 2. The CDR3: CASSFERGGTDTQYF. The CDR3 bases are TGTGCCAGCAGCTTCGAGCGGGGGGGCACAGATACGCAGTATTTT.

This clonotype was seen only a few times. V is TRBV12-3 or TRBV12-4 and J is TRBJ2-3, with TRBD2 identical over 13 bases. The CDR3 contains 18 residues. J was trimmed by 7 bases and V by 3 bases; bases with no gene match: 13. For the CDR3, the DNA is TGTGCCAGCAGTTTCCCGCGGGGCGGGACTAGCGGGAAAAATACGCAGTATTTT. Translation: CASSFPRGGTSGKNTQYF.

This clonotype was recorded a few times. The chain couples TRBV7-9 to TRBJ2-2; the match to TRBD1 covers 9 bases. In germline, CDR1 is SEHNR, CDR2 FQNEAQ (reference sequence). J lost 1 base, V lost 5 bases, and 8 bases had no gene match. This CDR3 has 17 amino acids. CDR3 sequence reads: CASSHPTDRGNTGELFF. CDR3 DNA sequence: TGTGCCAGCAGCCATCCCACGGACAGGGGGAACACCGGGGAGCTGTTTTTT. Supplemented by reference TRBV7-9 and TRBJ2-2, the full variable domain reads DTGVSQNPRHKITKRGQNVTFRCDPISEHNRLYWYRQTLGQGPEFLTYFQNEAQLEKSRLLSDRFSAERPKGSFSTLEIQRTEQGDSAMYLCASSHPTDRGNTGELFFGEGSRLTVL.

This clonotype occurred a few times. The V call is TRBV5-1, the J call TRBJ2-1, with TRBD2 as a possible D gene (7 bases). The V end was cut by 3 bases, the J end by 8 bases, with 21 bases between. Looked up from germline, CDR1 is SGHRS and CDR2 is YFSETQ. The CDR3 has 16 amino acids. The CDR3 spells CASSSGDGLVKDEQFF. The CDR3 DNA sequence: TGCGCCAGCAGCTCAGGGGACGGACTAGTCAAGGATGAGCAGTTCTTC.

This chain uses TRBV6-2 or TRBV6-3 with TRBJ1-1; the D is unclear. Germline V gene lookup returns CDR1 MNHEY and CDR2 SVGEGT. The CDR3 sequence is 13 residues long. Trimming shortened V by 3 bases and J by 0 bases, and 5 bases separated the two germline ends. As DNA, the CDR3 is TGTGCCAGCAGTTATTTGGTGAACACTGAAGCTTTCTTT. Amino acid sequence: CASSYLVNTEAFF.

The chain recombines TRBV5-6 with TRBJ1-1; D gene unclear. The ends were cut back, 0 bases at V and 5 bases at J, with 20 bases in the middle. This CDR3 is built from 17 residues. Germline CDR1 is SGHDT and CDR2 is YYEEEE. The CDR3 loop is CASSLGLARGLGTEAFF. The CDR3, as DNA: TGTGCCAGCAGCTTGGGGCTGGCCCGCGGCCTGGGAACTGAAGCTTTCTTT.

This clonotype has at least ten counts. The chain employs TRBV2 and TRBJ2-7; D is possibly TRBD1 or TRBD2 (5 bases each). The V and J ends lost 8 bases and 1 base respectively, with 12 bases between them. Germline loops: CDR1 SNHLY, CDR2 FYNNEI. The CDR3 contains 13 residues. As DNA, the CDR3 is TGTGCCAGCCGTTGGGGGAGTTCCTACGAGCAGTACTTC. Encoded protein: CASRWGSSYEQYF.

This clonotype was detected only a few times. The chain joins TRBV6-2 or TRBV6-3 to TRBJ1-5; TRBD1 is a possible D gene (6 bases). Germline-derived CDR1 and CDR2 are MNHEY and SVGEGT. V shed 5 bases and J shed 5 bases, with 16 bases lying between them. The CDR3 loop spans 15 amino acids. In DNA, the CDR3 is TGTGCCAGCAGTACCTCCCGACAGGTTCATCAGCCCCAGCATTTT. It encodes CASSTSRQVHQPQHF.

The table lists this clonotype with a few counts. The chain recombines TRBV7-2 with TRBJ2-1; no clear D. Germline CDR1 and CDR2: SGHTA and FQGNSA. CDR3 size: 12 residues. With 5 bases removed from V and 8 bases from J, the gap between germline ends came to 10 bases. Here the CDR3 reads CASSPNVDEQFF. The CDR3 DNA reads TGTGCCAGCAGCCCGAATGTAGATGAGCAGTTCTTC.

This clonotype occurred a few times. V usage is TRBV5-1 and J usage is TRBJ2-7, with no clear D. Germline values: CDR1 SGHRS, CDR2 YFSETQ. This CDR3 contains 12 residues. The V gene lost 4 bases and the J gene lost 7 bases, with 12 bases spanning the gap. CDR3 residues: CASSHEKTEQYF. The DNA for the CDR3 is TGCGCCAGCAGCCACGAAAAAACGGAGCAGTACTTC.

In this sample, this clonotype turned up a few times. This chain uses TRBV7-2 with TRBJ1-2; maybe TRBD1 (6 bases). Germline V gene sequence: CDR1 SGHTA, CDR2 FQGNSA. There are 15 residues in the CDR3. Trimming removed 1 base from V and 4 bases from J, with 13 bases in between. The CDR3 reads CASSLVEGVGYGYTF. DNA of the CDR3: TGTGCCAGCAGCTTAGTTGAGGGGGTCGGCTATGGCTACACCTTC.